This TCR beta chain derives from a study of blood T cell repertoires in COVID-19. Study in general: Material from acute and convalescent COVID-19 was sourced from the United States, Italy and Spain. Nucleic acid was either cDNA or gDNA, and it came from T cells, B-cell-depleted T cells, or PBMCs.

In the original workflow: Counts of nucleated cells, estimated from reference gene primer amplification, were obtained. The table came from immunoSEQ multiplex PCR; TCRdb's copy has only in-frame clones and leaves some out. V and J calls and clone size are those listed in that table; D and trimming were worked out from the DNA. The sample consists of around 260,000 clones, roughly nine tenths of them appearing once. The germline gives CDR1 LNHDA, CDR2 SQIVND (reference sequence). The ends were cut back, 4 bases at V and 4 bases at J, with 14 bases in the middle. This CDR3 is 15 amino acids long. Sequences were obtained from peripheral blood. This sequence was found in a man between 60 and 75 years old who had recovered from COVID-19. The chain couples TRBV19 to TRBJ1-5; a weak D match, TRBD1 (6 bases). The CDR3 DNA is TGTGCCAGTAGTACCAGGGGTGGTTGGAATCAGCCCCAGCATTTT. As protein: CASSTRGGWNQPQHF.